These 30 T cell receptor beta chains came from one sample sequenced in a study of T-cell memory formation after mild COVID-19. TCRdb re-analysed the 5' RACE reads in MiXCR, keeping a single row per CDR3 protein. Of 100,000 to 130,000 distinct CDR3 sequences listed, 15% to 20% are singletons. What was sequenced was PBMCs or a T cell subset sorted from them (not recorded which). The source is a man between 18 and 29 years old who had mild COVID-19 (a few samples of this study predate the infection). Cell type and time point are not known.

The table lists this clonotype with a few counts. The CDR3 region is CASREQGTGELFF. CDR3 DNA sequence: TGTGCCAGCAGGGAACAGGGGACCGGGGAGCTGTTTTTT. The chain is built from TRBV7-2 and TRBJ2-2; 7 nucleotides match TRBD1. The CDR3 runs 13 residues. Losses at the gene ends were 6 bases for V and 5 bases for J; bases not matched to a gene: 3. Germline loops: CDR1 SGHTA, CDR2 FQGNSA.

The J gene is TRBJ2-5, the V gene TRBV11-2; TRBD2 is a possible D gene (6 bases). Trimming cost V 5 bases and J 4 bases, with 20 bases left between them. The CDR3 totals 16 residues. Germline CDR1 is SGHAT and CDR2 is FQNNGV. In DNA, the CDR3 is TGTGCCAGCAGCAGCTATCTTACGGGACTTAGAGAGACCCAGTACTTC. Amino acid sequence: CASSSYLTGLRETQYF.

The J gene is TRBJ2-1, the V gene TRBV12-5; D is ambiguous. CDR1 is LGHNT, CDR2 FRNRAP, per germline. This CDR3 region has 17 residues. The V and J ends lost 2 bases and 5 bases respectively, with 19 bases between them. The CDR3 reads CASGLYPGVPPHNEQFF. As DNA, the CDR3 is TGTGCTAGTGGTTTGTATCCTGGCGTCCCCCCACACAATGAGCAGTTCTTC.

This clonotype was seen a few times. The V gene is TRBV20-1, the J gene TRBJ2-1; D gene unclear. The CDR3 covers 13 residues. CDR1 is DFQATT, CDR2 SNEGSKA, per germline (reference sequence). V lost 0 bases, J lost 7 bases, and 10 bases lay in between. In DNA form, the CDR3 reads TGCAGTGCTAGAGATAGGCAGCAAAATGAGCAGTTCTTC. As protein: CSARDRQQNEQFF.

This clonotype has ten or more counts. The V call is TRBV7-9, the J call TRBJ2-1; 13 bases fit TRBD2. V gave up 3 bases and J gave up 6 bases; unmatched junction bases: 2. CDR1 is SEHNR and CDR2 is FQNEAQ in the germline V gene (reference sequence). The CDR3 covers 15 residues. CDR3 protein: CASSFGTSGVNEQFF. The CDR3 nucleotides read TGTGCCAGCAGCTTTGGGACTAGCGGGGTCAATGAGCAGTTCTTC.

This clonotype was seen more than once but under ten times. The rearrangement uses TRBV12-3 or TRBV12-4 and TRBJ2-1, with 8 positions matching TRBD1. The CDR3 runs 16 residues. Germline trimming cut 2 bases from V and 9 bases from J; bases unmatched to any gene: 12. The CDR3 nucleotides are TGTGCCAGCAGTTTAATAGGGGGCAGGGGGCTAGGTGAGCAGTTCTTC. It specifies CASSLIGGRGLGEQFF.

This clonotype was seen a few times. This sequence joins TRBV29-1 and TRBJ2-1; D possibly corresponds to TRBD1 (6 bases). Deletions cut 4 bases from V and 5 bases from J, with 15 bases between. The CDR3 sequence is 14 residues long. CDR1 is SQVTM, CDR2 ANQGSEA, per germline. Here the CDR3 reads CSVAGQRPNNEQFF. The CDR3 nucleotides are TGCAGCGTTGCGGGACAAAGGCCAAACAATGAGCAGTTCTTC.

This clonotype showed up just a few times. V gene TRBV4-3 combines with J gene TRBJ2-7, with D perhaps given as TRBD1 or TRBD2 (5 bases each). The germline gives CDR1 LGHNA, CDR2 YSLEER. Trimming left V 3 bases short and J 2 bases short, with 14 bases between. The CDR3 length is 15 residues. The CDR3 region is CASSQYRDGPYEQYF. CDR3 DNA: TGCGCCAGCAGCCAGTACCGGGACGGACCCTACGAGCAGTACTTC.

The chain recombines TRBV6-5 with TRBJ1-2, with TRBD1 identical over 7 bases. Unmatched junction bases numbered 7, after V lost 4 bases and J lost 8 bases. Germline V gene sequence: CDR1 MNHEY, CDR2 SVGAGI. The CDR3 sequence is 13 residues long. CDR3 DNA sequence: TGTGCCAGCAGTTTTAGGGGGCGGCGAGGCTACACCTTC. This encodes CASSFRGRRGYTF.

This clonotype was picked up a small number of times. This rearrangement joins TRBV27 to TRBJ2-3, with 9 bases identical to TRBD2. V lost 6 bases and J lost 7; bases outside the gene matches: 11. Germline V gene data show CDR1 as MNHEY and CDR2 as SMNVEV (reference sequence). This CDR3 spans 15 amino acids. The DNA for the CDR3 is TGTGCCAGCAGCCGAGGCGGGGGGGCCGGGAATACGCAGTATTTT. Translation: CASSRGGGAGNTQYF.

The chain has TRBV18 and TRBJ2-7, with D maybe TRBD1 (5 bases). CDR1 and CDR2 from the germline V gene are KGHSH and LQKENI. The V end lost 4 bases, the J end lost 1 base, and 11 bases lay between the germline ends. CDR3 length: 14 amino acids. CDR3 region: CASSLGPASYEQYF. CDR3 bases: TGTGCCAGCTCACTGGGGCCGGCTTCCTACGAGCAGTACTTC.

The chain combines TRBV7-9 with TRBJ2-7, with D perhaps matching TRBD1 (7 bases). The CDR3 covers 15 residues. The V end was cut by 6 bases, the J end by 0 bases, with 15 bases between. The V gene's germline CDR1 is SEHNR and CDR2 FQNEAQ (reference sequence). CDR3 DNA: TGTGCCAGCAGTTCTGACAGGGACTTCTCCTACGAGCAGTACTTC. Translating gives CASSSDRDFSYEQYF.

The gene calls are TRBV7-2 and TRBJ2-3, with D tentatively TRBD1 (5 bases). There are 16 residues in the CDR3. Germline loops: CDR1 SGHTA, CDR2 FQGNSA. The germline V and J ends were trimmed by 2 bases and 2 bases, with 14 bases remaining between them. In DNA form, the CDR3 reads TGTGCCAGCAGCTTACGGTCGGCAGGGAACACAGATACGCAGTATTTT. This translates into CASSLRSAGNTDTQYF.

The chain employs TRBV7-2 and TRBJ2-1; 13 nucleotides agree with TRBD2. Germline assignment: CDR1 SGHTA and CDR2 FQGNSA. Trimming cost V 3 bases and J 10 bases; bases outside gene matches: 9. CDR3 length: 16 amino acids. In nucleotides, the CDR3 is TGTGCCAGCAGCTTGCCTGGGACTAGCGGGATTAGAGAGCAGTTCTTC. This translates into CASSLPGTSGIREQFF.

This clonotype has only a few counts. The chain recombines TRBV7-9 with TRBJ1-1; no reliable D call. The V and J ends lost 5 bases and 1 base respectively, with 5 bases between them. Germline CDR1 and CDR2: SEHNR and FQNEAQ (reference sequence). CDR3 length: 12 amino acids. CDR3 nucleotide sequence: TGTGCCAGCAGCACCCAGAACACTGAAGCTTTCTTT. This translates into CASSTQNTEAFF.

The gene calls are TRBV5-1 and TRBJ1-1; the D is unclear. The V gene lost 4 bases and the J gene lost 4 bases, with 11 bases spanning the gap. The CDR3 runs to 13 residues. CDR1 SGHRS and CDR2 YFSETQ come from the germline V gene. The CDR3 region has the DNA TGCGCCAGCAGCCTGGTGGCCGGCACTGAAGCTTTCTTT. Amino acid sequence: CASSLVAGTEAFF. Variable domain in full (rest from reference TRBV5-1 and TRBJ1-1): KAGVTQTPRYLIKTRGQQVTLSCSPISGHRSVSWYQQTPGQGLQFLFEYFSETQRNKGNFPGRFSGRQFSNSRSEMNVSTLELGDSALYLCASSLVAGTEAFFGQGTRLTVV.

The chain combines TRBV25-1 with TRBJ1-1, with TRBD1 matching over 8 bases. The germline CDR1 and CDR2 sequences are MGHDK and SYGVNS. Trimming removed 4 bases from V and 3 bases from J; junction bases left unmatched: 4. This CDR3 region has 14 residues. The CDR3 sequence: CASSAQGAYTEAFF. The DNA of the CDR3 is TGTGCCAGCAGTGCCCAGGGGGCCTACACTGAAGCTTTCTTT.

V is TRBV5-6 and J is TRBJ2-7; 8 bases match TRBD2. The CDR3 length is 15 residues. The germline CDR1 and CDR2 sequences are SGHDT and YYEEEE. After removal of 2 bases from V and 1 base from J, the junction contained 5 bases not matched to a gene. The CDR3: CASSFGGGMSYEQYF. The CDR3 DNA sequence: TGTGCCAGCAGCTTCGGCGGGGGGATGTCCTACGAGCAGTACTTC. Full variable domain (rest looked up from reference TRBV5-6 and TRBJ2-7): DAGVTQSPTHLIKTRGQQVTLRCSPKSGHDTVSWYQQALGQGPQFIFQYYEEEERQRGNFPDRFSGHQFPNYSSELNVNALLLGDSALYLCASSFGGGMSYEQYFGPGTRLTVT.

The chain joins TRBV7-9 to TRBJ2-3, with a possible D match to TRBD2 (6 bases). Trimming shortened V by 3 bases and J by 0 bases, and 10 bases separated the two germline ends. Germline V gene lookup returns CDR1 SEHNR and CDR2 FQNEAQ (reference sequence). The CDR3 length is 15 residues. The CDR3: CASSFFAGSTDTQYF. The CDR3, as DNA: TGTGCCAGCAGCTTTTTCGCGGGGAGCACAGATACGCAGTATTTT.

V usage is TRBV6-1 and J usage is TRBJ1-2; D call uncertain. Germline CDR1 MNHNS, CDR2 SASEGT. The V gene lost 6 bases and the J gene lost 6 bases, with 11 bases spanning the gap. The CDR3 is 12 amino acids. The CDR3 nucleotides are TGTGCCAGCAGACTAGTACTCGATGGCTACACCTTC. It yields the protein CASRLVLDGYTF.

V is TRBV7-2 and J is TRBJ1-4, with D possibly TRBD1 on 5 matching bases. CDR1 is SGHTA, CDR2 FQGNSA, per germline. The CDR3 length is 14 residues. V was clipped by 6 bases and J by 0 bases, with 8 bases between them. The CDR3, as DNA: TGTGCCAGCAGGGGACCAACAACTAATGAAAAACTGTTTTTT. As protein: CASRGPTTNEKLFF.

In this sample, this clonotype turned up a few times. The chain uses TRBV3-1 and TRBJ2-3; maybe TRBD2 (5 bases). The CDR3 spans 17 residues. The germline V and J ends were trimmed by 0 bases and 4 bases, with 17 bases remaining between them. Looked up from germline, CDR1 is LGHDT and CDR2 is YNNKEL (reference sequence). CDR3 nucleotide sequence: TGTGCCAGCAGCCAAGAAATAGGGCGGGCGGTTCCAGATACGCAGTATTTT. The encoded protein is CASSQEIGRAVPDTQYF.

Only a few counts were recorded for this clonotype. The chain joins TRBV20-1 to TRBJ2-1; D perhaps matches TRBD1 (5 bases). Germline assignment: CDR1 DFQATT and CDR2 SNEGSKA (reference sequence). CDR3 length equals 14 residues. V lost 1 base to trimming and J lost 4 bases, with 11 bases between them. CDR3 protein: CSARGSTGYNEQFF. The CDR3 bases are TGCAGTGCTAGAGGGAGCACAGGTTACAATGAGCAGTTCTTC.

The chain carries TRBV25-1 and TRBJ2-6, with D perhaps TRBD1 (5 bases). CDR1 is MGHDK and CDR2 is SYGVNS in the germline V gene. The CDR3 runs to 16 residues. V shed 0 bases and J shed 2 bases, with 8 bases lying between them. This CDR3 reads CASSEYLGAGANVLTF. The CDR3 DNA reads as TGTGCCAGCAGTGAATATTTAGGGGCTGGGGCCAACGTCCTGACTTTC.

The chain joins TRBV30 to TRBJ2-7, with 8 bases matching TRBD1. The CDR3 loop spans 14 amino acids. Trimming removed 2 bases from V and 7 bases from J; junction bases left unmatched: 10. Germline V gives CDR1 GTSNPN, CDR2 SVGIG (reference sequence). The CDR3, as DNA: TGTGCCTGGAGTTCGGGGCAGGGGGCGCGGGAGCAGTACTTC. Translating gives CAWSSGQGAREQYF.

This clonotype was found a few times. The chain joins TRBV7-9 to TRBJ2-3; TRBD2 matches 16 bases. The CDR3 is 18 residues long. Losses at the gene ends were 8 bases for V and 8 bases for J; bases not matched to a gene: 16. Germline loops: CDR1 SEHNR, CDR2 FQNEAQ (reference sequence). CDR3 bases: TGTGCCAGCGCCTCCGGGACTAGCGGGGGGGCCATACGAGCTACGCAGTATTTT. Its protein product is CASASGTSGGAIRATQYF. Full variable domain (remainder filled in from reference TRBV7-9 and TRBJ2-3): DTGVSQNPRHKITKRGQNVTFRCDPISEHNRLYWYRQTLGQGPEFLTYFQNEAQLEKSRLLSDRFSAERPKGSFSTLEIQRTEQGDSAMYLCASASGTSGGAIRATQYFGPGTRLTVL.

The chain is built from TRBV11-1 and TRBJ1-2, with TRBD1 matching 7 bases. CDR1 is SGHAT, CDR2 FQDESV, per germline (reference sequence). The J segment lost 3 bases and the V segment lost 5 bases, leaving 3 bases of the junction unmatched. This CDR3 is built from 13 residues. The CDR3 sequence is CASSPGTDYGYTF. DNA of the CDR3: TGTGCCAGCAGCCCCGGGACAGACTATGGCTACACCTTC.

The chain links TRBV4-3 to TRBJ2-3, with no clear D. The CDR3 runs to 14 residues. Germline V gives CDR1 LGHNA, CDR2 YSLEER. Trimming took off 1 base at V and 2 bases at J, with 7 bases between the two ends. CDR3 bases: TGCGCCAGCAGCCAAGCCGCCCACACAGATACGCAGTATTTT. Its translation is CASSQAAHTDTQYF.

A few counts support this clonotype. CDR3 sequence (DNA): TGCGCCAGCAGCTTAGGGCCGGGGGGGTCCGGCTACACCTTC. Amino acid sequence: CASSLGPGGSGYTF. This chain connects TRBV5-1 to TRBJ1-2; a weak D match, TRBD1 (5 bases). Trimming cost V 2 bases and J 8 bases, with 16 bases left between them. The germline V gene has CDR1 SGHRS and CDR2 YFSETQ. This CDR3 spans 14 amino acids.

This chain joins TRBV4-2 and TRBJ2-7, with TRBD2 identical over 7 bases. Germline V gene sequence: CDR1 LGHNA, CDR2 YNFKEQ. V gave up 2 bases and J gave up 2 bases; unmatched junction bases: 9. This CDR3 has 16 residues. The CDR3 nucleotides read TGTGCCAGCAGCCAATTGCGTTTGACTAGCACCTACGAGCAGTACTTC. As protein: CASSQLRLTSTYEQYF.